This T cell receptor (beta chain) was identified during a study of blood T cell repertoires in COVID-19. V was cut by 1 base and J by 11 bases, with 13 bases left in between. Germline V gene sequence: CDR1 SEHNR, CDR2 FQNEAQ (reference sequence). The CDR3 loop spans 13 amino acids. The count of this clone is one. Assay: immunoSEQ multiplex PCR; the TCRdb copy retains only in-frame clones and omits some. This sample yields about 75,000 clones, of which roughly 90% are seen a single time; 2.5% to 3% belongs to the top ten. The clonotype comes from a human donor in a cohort sampled during active COVID-19. The J gene is TRBJ2-3, the V gene TRBV7-9; D not resolved. The specimen was peripheral blood. The CDR3 DNA reads TGTGCCAGCAGCTTAGAACCAGATAAAAGGCAGTATTTT. Amino acid sequence: CASSLEPDKRQYF.